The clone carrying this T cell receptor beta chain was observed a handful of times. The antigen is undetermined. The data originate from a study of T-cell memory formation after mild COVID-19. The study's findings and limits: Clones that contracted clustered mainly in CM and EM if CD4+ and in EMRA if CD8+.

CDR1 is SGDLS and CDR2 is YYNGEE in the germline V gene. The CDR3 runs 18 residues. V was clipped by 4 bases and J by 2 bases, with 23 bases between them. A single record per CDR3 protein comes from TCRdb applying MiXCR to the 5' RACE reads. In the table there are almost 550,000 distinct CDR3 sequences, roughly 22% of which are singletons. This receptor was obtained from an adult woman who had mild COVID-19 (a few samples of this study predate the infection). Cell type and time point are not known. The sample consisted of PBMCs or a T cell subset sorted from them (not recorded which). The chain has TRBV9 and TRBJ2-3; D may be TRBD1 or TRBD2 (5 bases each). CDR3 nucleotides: TGTGCCAGCAGCTTCCCCCATACGGGACCAGTCGTCACAGATACGCAGTATTTT. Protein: CASSFPHTGPVVTDTQYF. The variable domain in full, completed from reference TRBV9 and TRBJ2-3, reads DSGVTQTPKHLITATGQRVTLRCSPRSGDLSVYWYQQSLDQGLQFLIQYYNGEERAKGNILERFSAQQFPDLHSELNLSSLELGDSALYFCASSFPHTGPVVTDTQYFGPGTRLTVL.